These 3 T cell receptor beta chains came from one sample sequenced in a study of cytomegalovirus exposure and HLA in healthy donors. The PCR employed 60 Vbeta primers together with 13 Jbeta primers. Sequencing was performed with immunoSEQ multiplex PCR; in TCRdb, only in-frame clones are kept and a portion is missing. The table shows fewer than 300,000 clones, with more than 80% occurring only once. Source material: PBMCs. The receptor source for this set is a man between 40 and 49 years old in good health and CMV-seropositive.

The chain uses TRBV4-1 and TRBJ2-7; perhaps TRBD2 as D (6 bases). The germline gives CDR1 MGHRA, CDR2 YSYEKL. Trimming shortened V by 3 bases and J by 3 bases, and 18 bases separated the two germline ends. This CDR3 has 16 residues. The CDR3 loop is CASSQGGMREGYEQYF. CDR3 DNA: TGCGCCAGCAGCCAGGGCGGAATGCGGGAAGGCTACGAGCAGTACTTC.

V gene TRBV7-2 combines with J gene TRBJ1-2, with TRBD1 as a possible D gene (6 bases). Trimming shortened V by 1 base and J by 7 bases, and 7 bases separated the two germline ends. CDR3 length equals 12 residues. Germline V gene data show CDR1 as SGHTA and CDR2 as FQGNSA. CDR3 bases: TGTGCCAGCAGCTTAGGACAGGCTGGCTACACCTTC. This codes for CASSLGQAGYTF. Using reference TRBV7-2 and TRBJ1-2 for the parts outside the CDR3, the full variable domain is GAGVSQSPSNKVTEKGKDVELRCDPISGHTALYWYRQSLGQGLEFLIYFQGNSAPDKSGLPSDRFSAERTGGSVSTLTIQRTQQEDSAVYLCASSLGQAGYTFGSGTRLTVV.

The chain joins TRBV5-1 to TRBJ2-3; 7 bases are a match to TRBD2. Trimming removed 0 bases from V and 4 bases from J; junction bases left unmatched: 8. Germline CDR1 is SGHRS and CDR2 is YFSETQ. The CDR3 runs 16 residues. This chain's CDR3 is CASSLGLREVADTQYF. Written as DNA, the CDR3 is TGCGCCAGCAGCTTGGGGCTTCGGGAGGTTGCAGATACGCAGTATTTT.